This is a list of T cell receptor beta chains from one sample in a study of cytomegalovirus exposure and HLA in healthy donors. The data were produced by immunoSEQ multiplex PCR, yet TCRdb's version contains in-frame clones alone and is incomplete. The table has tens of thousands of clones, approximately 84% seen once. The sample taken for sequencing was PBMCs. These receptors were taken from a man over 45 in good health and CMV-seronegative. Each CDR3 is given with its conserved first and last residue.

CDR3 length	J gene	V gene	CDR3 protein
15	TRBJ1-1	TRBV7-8	CASSGPGTLNTEAFF
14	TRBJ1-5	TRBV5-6	CASSLSGGNQPQHF
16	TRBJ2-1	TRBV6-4	CASSDSGQGGKYEQFF
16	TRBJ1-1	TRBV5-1	CASTPGQGNMNTEAFF
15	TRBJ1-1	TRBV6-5	CASSVDRGANTEAFF
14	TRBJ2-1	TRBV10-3	CAISEAASGGKQFF
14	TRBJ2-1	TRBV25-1	CASSEVAGYNEQFF
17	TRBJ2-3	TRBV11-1	CASSPSGQGMSTDTQYF
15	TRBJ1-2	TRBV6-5	CASSTPGQGVYGYTF
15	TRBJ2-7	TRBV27	CASRPGQQPRYEQYF
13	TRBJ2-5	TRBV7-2	CASNGQAGETQYF
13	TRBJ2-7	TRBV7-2	CASSSGLAYEQYF
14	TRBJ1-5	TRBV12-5	CASGFLAGDQPQHF
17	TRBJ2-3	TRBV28	CASSLLGRGMATGTQYF
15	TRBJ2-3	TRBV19	CASSIAAGKADTQYF
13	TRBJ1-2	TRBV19	CASSTVNRYGYTF
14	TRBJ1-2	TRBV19	CASTPFTETDGYTF
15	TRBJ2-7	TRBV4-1	CASSQLTTESYEQYF
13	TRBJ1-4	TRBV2	CASSGRRSEKLFF
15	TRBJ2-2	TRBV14	CASSQTGANTGELFF
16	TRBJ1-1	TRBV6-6	CASSYAGYPSGTEAFF
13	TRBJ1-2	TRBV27	CASSPTPGFGYTF
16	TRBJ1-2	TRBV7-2	CASSLVLGPPGYGYTF
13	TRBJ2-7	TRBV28	CASSLLGVREQYF
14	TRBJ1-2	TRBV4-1	CASSQGDIVRGYTF
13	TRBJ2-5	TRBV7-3	CASSLTAWETQYF